This T cell receptor beta chain was sequenced in a study of T cells after yellow fever vaccination. TCRdb re-analysed the 5' RACE reads in MiXCR, keeping a single row per CDR3 protein. Seen here are about 99,000 distinct CDR3 sequences, roughly 6% observed once, and the top ten hold under 50%. This clonotype was observed a handful of times. The CDR3 extends over 13 amino acids. The germline V gene encodes CDR1 MDHEN and CDR2 SYDVKM. Trimming removed 1 base from V and 6 bases from J, with 9 bases in between. The chain couples TRBV28 to TRBJ1-1; a possible D gene is TRBD1 (6 bases). This TCR was sampled from a man between 18 and 29 years old who received the YFV17D yellow fever vaccine. Sample: CD8+ T cells sorted from PBMCs, taken 10 days after the yellow fever booster vaccination. The CDR3 DNA is TGTGCCAGCAGTTTATCGGGGGCACCTGAAGCTTTCTTT. This encodes CASSLSGAPEAFF.